This TCR beta chain was recorded in a study of T cell repertoires in cytomegalovirus infection. The overall study: Indicated by public TCR beta signatures were CMV infection and matching HLA type. Overall study results and limits: Of the TCR beta families, the public ones yielded a cumulative frequency that identified carriers of CMV plus the relevant HLA. Ex vivo responses were dominated by HLA-C-restricted CMV-specific TCR beta clonotypes.

V lost 1 base, J lost 3 bases, and 13 bases lay in between. Germline V gives CDR1 SGHDN, CDR2 FVKESK. This CDR3 has 15 amino acids. A word on this clonotype: The antigen remains undetermined.

TCRdb recomputed calls from the reads with MiXCR, one row per CDR3 protein. The sample shows under 200,000 distinct CDR3 sequences, roughly 30% of them seen only once. What was sequenced was PBMCs. The clonotype originates from a human donor in good health (CMV status not recorded). Some clones in this sample may be carry-over from other donors' samples. V usage is TRBV14 and J usage is TRBJ2-7, with D perhaps matching TRBD1 (7 bases). CDR3 in DNA: TGTGCCAGCAGCCAAGGGAGGGGGCCTCTCTACGAGCAGTACTTC. Translating gives CASSQGRGPLYEQYF.